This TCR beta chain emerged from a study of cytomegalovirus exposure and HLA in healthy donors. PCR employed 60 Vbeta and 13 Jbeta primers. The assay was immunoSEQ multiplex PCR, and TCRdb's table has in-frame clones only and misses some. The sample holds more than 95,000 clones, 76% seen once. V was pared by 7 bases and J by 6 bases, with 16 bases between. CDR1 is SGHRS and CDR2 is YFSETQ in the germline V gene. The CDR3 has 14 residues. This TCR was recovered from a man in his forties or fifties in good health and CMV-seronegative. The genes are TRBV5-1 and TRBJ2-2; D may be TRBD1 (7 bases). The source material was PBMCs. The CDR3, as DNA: TGCGCCAGCCAGGGGGGCCGAACGGCCGGGGAGCTGTTTTTT. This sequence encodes CASQGGRTAGELFF.